A single sample is the source of the 22 T cell receptor beta chains below, sequenced in a study of OX40 agonist ivuxolimab in advanced cancers. Some clones are missing from TCRdb's copy, which holds only in-frame ones; the method was immunoSEQ multiplex PCR. The sample has about 19,000 clones, about three quarters seen once. The specimen comprised CD4+ or CD8+ T cells sorted from blood, sampled in a trial of the OX40 agonist ivuxolimab. The receptors shown here come from an adult with an advanced solid tumor such as melanoma, head and neck, liver or kidney cancer.

V and J are TRBV2 and TRBJ2-3; TRBD2 matches 11 bases. After removal of 11 bases from V and 8 bases from J, the junction contained 6 bases not matched to a gene. The germline V gene has CDR1 SNHLY and CDR2 FYNNEI. The CDR3 runs 12 residues. The CDR3 nucleotides read TGTGCCGAAGGGACTAGCGGAGTTACGCAGTATTTT. This translates into CAEGTSGVTQYF.

The chain is built from TRBV7-2 and TRBJ2-2; the D is unclear. Germline CDR1 SGHTA, CDR2 FQGNSA. The CDR3 consists of 15 residues. Trimming took off 2 bases at V and 1 base at J, with 8 bases between the two ends. The CDR3 sequence is CASSLLSGNTGELFF. The CDR3 nucleotides are TGTGCCAGCAGCTTACTGTCGGGGAACACCGGGGAGCTGTTTTTT.

This chain joins TRBV13 and TRBJ2-7, with a weak D call TRBD2 (5 bases). The CDR3 covers 13 residues. V lost 5 bases, J lost 0 bases, and 8 bases lay in between. The V gene's germline CDR1 is PRHDT and CDR2 FYEKMQ (reference sequence). Written as DNA, the CDR3 is TGTGCCAGCAGCCGAGCGGACTCCTACGAGCAGTACTTC. As protein: CASSRADSYEQYF. Looking up the rest from reference TRBV13 and TRBJ2-7 gives the full variable domain: AAGVIQSPRHLIKEKRETATLKCYPIPRHDTVYWYQQGPGQDPQFLISFYEKMQSDKGSIPDRFSAQQFSDYHSELNMSSLELGDSALYFCASSRADSYEQYFGPGTRLTVT.

The chain uses TRBV7-9 and TRBJ1-1; D gene ambiguous. Trimming took off 2 bases at V and 3 bases at J, with 4 bases between the two ends. In germline, CDR1 is SEHNR, CDR2 FQNEAQ (reference sequence). The CDR3 is 12 amino acids. CDR3 amino acids: CASSLSDTEAFF. CDR3 coding DNA: TGTGCCAGCAGCTTAAGCGACACTGAAGCTTTCTTT.

This clone rates as large. The chain uses TRBV7-3 and TRBJ1-2, with D possibly being TRBD1 (6 bases). Per the germline V gene, CDR1 is SGHTA and CDR2 is FQGTGA. This CDR3 spans 15 amino acids. Trimming took off 5 bases at V and 6 bases at J, with 19 bases between the two ends. CDR3 loop: CASSPGYGGRDGYTF. In DNA form, the CDR3 reads TGTGCCAGCAGCCCCGGATATGGGGGGCGCGATGGCTACACCTTC.

The V and J genes are TRBV19 and TRBJ1-5; tentative D call: TRBD1 (5 bases). Deletions cut 7 bases from V and 6 bases from J, with 19 bases between. Germline-derived CDR1 and CDR2 are LNHDA and SQIVND (reference sequence). This CDR3 is 15 amino acids long. CDR3 nucleotide sequence: TGTGCCAGTAAAACGGTGGTCGTGGGGCCTCAGCCCCAGCATTTT. It is translated as CASKTVVVGPQPQHF.

The J gene is TRBJ1-2, the V gene TRBV4-2; 10 bases align to TRBD1. The CDR3 covers 16 residues. Germline V gene sequence: CDR1 LGHNA, CDR2 YNFKEQ. The junction had 9 bases not matched to a gene; V was cut back by 0 bases and J by 8 bases. This CDR3 is CASSQDRQGASIGYTF. The CDR3 region has the DNA TGTGCCAGCAGCCAAGATCGACAGGGGGCGTCTATAGGCTACACCTTC.

This clone was picked up one time. The V and J genes are TRBV6-6 and TRBJ2-5, with D uncertain. The CDR3 sequence is 13 residues long. Germline assignment: CDR1 MNHNY and CDR2 SVGAGI (reference sequence). V lost 2 bases to trimming and J lost 2 bases, with 6 bases between them. The CDR3 sequence is CASSYGVQETQYF. CDR3 nucleotide sequence: TGTGCCAGCAGTTACGGTGTTCAAGAGACCCAGTACTTC.

This clone appeared a few times. V and J are TRBV10-3 and TRBJ1-2; D gene unclear. V was trimmed by 0 bases and J by 4 bases, leaving 6 bases between them. Germline V gives CDR1 ENHRY, CDR2 SYGVKD. The CDR3 has 13 residues. The CDR3 DNA is TGTGCCATCAGTGAGTCGCAAAGCTATGGCTACACCTTC. As protein: CAISESQSYGYTF.

CDR3 sequence reads: CASKTGPATEAFF. The CDR3 coding sequence is TGTGCCAGCAAAACAGGCCCTGCCACTGAAGCTTTCTTT. The chain couples TRBV2 to TRBJ1-1, with D possibly matching TRBD1 (5 bases). Germline V gene data show CDR1 as SNHLY and CDR2 as FYNNEI. The CDR3 contains 13 residues. V was shortened by 7 bases and J by 4 bases, with 13 bases between the two germline ends.

V gene TRBV15 combines with J gene TRBJ2-7; D possibly corresponds to TRBD1 (6 bases). CDR3 length: 13 residues. Germline values: CDR1 LNHNV, CDR2 YYDKDF (reference sequence). V lost 4 bases to trimming and J lost 6 bases, with 13 bases between them. The CDR3 protein is CATSILQGPEQYF. Here the CDR3 DNA reads TGTGCCACCAGCATACTACAGGGTCCCGAGCAGTACTTC.

The genes are TRBV6-5 and TRBJ2-1, with D unresolved. This CDR3 comprises 15 residues. CDR1 MNHEY and CDR2 SVGAGI come from the germline V gene. V was cut by 0 bases and J by 4 bases, with 10 bases left in between. The CDR3 nucleotides are TGTGCCAGCAGTTACTCTTCCTCAATTTACAATGAGCAGTTCTTC. Translating gives CASSYSSSIYNEQFF.

The chain links TRBV2 to TRBJ1-5; TRBD1 matches at 9 bases. The germline V gene has CDR1 SNHLY and CDR2 FYNNEI. The CDR3 extends over 15 amino acids. Trimming took 6 bases from V and 3 from J; bases not matched to a gene: 6. CDR3 nucleotides: TGTGCCAGCAGGGAGACAGGGGGTGACAATCAGCCCCAGCATTTT. It is translated as CASRETGGDNQPQHF.

By sample fraction, this clone is medium-sized. The gene calls are TRBV18 and TRBJ2-1, with a possible D match to TRBD1 (5 bases). The CDR3 loop spans 13 amino acids. Germline CDR1 is KGHSH and CDR2 is LQKENI. The V gene lost 2 bases and the J gene lost 9 bases, with 11 bases spanning the gap. The CDR3 is CASSPTADSEQFF. CDR3 coding DNA: TGTGCCAGCTCACCAACTGCCGACAGTGAGCAGTTCTTC.

The chain joins TRBV6-1 to TRBJ2-7; D gene unclear. Trimming pared 3 bases from V and 2 bases from J, leaving 5 bases between. This CDR3 comprises 12 residues. Germline V gives CDR1 MNHNS, CDR2 SASEGT. The CDR3 loop reads CASSDGPYEQYF. The CDR3 DNA sequence: TGTGCCAGCAGTGACGGCCCCTACGAGCAGTACTTC.

CDR3 sequence reads: CASNTGTGYGNSPLHF. CDR3 nucleotides: TGTGCCAGTAACACCGGGACAGGGTATGGAAATTCACCCCTCCACTTT. The chain has TRBV19 and TRBJ1-6, with TRBD1 matching 9 bases. This CDR3 comprises 16 residues. The germline V gene encodes CDR1 LNHDA and CDR2 SQIVND (reference sequence). V was pared by 7 bases and J by 7 bases, with 11 bases of the junction left unmatched.

This chain joins TRBV6-6 and TRBJ2-7; D possibly corresponds to TRBD2 (6 bases). The CDR3 spans 15 residues. V gave up 2 bases and J gave up 3 bases, with 14 bases separating them. The germline V gene encodes CDR1 MNHNY and CDR2 SVGAGI (reference sequence). The CDR3 DNA sequence: TGTGCCAGCAGTTACCGGGACTCTCCAGGCTACGAGCAGTACTTC. This translates into CASSYRDSPGYEQYF.

Here the CDR3 reads CASIEGQGPGAEAFF. The CDR3, as DNA: TGTGCCAGCATCGAGGGGCAGGGCCCAGGGGCTGAAGCTTTCTTT. The chain carries TRBV2 and TRBJ1-1, with TRBD1 as a possible D gene (6 bases). Trimming removed 7 bases at V and 6 bases at J, with 21 bases between. Germline V gene data show CDR1 as SNHLY and CDR2 as FYNNEI. The CDR3 is 15 residues long.

This rearrangement joins TRBV7-8 to TRBJ1-2; unclear D gene. The CDR3 runs 17 residues. Germline V gene sequence: CDR1 SGHVS, CDR2 FQNEAQ. The V and J ends lost 0 bases and 2 bases respectively, with 16 bases between them. The CDR3 DNA is TGTGCCAGCAGCTTAGCGGTTGGTGGTAGCGCCAACTATGGCTACACCTTC. It yields the protein CASSLAVGGSANYGYTF.

This clone was seen a handful of times. This sequence joins TRBV6-5 and TRBJ1-1, with D unclear. This CDR3 has 13 residues. Germline CDR1 is MNHEY and CDR2 is SVGAGI. V gave up 2 bases and J gave up 4 bases, with 8 bases separating them. CDR3: CASSYNEGTEAFF. The CDR3 nucleotides are TGTGCCAGCAGTTACAATGAGGGCACTGAAGCTTTCTTT.

The CDR3 is CASSVGPTGIGANVLTF. CDR3 DNA: TGTGCCAGCAGCGTGGGGCCTACAGGGATTGGGGCCAACGTCCTGACTTTC. This chain uses TRBV9 with TRBJ2-6, with a weak D call TRBD1 (6 bases). CDR3 length: 17 residues. Germline V gene sequence: CDR1 SGDLS, CDR2 YYNGEE. The V gene lost 2 bases and the J gene lost 3 bases, with 15 bases spanning the gap.

The CDR3 spells CASSSWVSPEQFF. The CDR3 region has the DNA TGTGCCAGCAGTTCGTGGGTCAGTCCTGAGCAGTTCTTC. V is TRBV28 and J is TRBJ2-1; D not certain. The germline V gene encodes CDR1 MDHEN and CDR2 SYDVKM. The CDR3 is made up of 13 amino acids. V lost 4 bases, J lost 9 bases, and 13 bases lay in between.